The source of this T cell receptor (beta chain) is a study of T cells after yellow fever vaccination. Overall study results and limits: Detected again after the booster were most primary-vaccination clones, at 96% CD4 and about 89% CD8. Overlap between CD4 and CD8 compartments was detected for a small share of clonotypes. There was a possibility that FACS-sorted repertoires contained abundant clonotypes contaminating from the bulk population.

This clonotype showed up just a few times. Its specificity is not known. A universal primer site and UMIs were added as TCR cDNA was made by 5'RACE template switching. Via MiXCR, TCRdb re-called the 5' RACE reads, giving one row per CDR3 protein. The sample has 95,000 to 100,000 distinct CDR3 sequences; approximately 6.3% are singletons. The V end was cut by 0 bases, the J end by 1 base, with 11 bases between. The CDR3 loop spans 16 amino acids. CDR1 MNHEY and CDR2 SVGAGI come from the germline V gene. V usage is TRBV6-5 and J usage is TRBJ2-3; D is perhaps TRBD1 (6 bases). The source was CD8+ T cells sorted from PBMCs, collected 10 days after the yellow fever booster vaccination. This receptor was identified in a man younger than 35 who received the YFV17D yellow fever vaccine. As DNA, the CDR3 is TGTGCCAGCAGTTACTCGGAACAGGGAGGCACAGATACGCAGTATTTT. Protein sequence: CASSYSEQGGTDTQYF.